The 21 T cell receptor beta chains below come from one sample, sequenced in a study of CD8 T cells in Susac syndrome (dated by TCRdb to the late 2010s). Libraries were prepared through the immunoSEQ multiplex PCR assay. RNA was extracted using the RNeasy kit, and about 0.45 to 1 ug of the RNA was reverse transcribed with random hexamers. Using fastp at Q25 and MiXCR, TCRdb reprocessed the public reads and kept productive beta chains. Rows with one shared CDR3 protein collapse into an entry with the most common genes and DNA. Present in this sample are over 100,000 distinct CDR3 sequences, about 96% of which were seen just once. Roughly 0.099% of the sample belongs to the ten largest clones. Sequences were obtained from CD4+ T cells from PBMCs. The receptors were sampled from a human donor in good health.

This chain joins TRBV18 and TRBJ2-3; D gene unclear. V was shortened by 3 bases and J by 5 bases, with 12 bases between the two germline ends. The V gene's germline CDR1 is KGHSH and CDR2 LQKENI. The CDR3 is made up of 14 amino acids. The chain's CDR3 is CASSPVVWGDTQYF. DNA of the CDR3: TGTGCCAGCTCACCGGTCGTATGGGGAGATACGCAGTATTTT.

The chain carries TRBV25-1 and TRBJ1-2; D possibly corresponds to TRBD1 (5 bases). Germline V gene data show CDR1 as MGHDK and CDR2 as SYGVNS. This CDR3 has 14 amino acids. The ends were cut back, 6 bases at V and 3 bases at J, with 14 bases in the middle. The CDR3 nucleotides are TGTGCCAGCAGCTTCGGGGGGAAAGACTATGGCTACACCTTC. This sequence encodes CASSFGGKDYGYTF.

The chain links TRBV10-3 to TRBJ2-7, with 13 bases that match TRBD2. After removal of 10 bases from V and 1 base from J, the junction contained 4 bases not matched to a gene. The CDR3 is 14 residues long. The V gene's germline CDR1 is ENHRY and CDR2 SYGVKD. CDR3 sequence: CATVTSGGSYEQYF. CDR3 nucleotides: TGTGCCACCGTGACTAGCGGGGGGTCCTACGAGCAGTACTTC.

V and J are TRBV29-1 and TRBJ2-7, with 8 bases that match TRBD1. The CDR3 has 14 amino acids. From germline, CDR1 is SQVTM and CDR2 ANQGSEA. J was trimmed by 6 bases and V by 5 bases; bases with no gene match: 12. CDR3 amino acids: CSVQVRTGSFEQYF. Here the CDR3 DNA reads TGCAGCGTTCAAGTGAGGACAGGGTCGTTCGAGCAGTACTTC.

The genes are TRBV5-1 and TRBJ2-1; no firm D call. Trimming shortened V by 1 base and J by 0 bases, and 8 bases separated the two germline ends. The length of the CDR3 is 15 residues. Germline CDR1 is SGHRS and CDR2 is YFSETQ. The CDR3 reads CASSLSDSSYNEQFF. The CDR3 nucleotides are TGCGCCAGCAGCTTGTCGGATAGCTCCTACAATGAGCAGTTCTTC.

The rearrangement joins TRBV12-3 or TRBV12-4 to TRBJ1-5; D remains ambiguous. The CDR3 extends over 13 amino acids. The germline V and J ends were trimmed by 2 bases and 4 bases, with 6 bases remaining between them. The DNA for the CDR3 is TGTGCCAGCAGTTTAACGGGGAATCAGCCCCAGCATTTT. Its protein is CASSLTGNQPQHF.

The chain links TRBV18 to TRBJ2-5, with D unresolved. The length of the CDR3 is 14 residues. Trimming left V 3 bases short and J 1 base short, with 9 bases between. The germline V gene encodes CDR1 KGHSH and CDR2 LQKENI. The DNA of the CDR3 is TGTGCCAGCTCACCCCCTCGGCCCCAAGAGACCCAGTACTTC. The encoded protein is CASSPPRPQETQYF. Combining the CDR3 with reference TRBV18 and TRBJ2-5 gives the whole variable domain NAGVMQNPRHLVRRRGQEARLRCSPMKGHSHVYWYRQLPEEGLKFMVYLQKENIIDESGMPKERFSAEFPKEGPSILRIQQVVRGDSAAYFCASSPPRPQETQYFGPGTRLLVL.

This sequence joins TRBV5-1 and TRBJ2-2; TRBD1 aligns across 9 bases. The CDR3 is made up of 15 amino acids. Germline V gene lookup returns CDR1 SGHRS and CDR2 YFSETQ. Trimming cost V 4 bases and J 6 bases; bases outside gene matches: 7. The CDR3 DNA reads as TGCGCCAGCAGCCGCACCGGGACAGGGTCCGGGGAGCTGTTTTTT. As protein: CASSRTGTGSGELFF.

This chain links TRBV7-2 with TRBJ1-2, with D tentatively TRBD1 (5 bases). The CDR3 is 13 residues long. With 5 bases removed from V and 2 bases from J, the gap between germline ends came to 9 bases. The germline gives CDR1 SGHTA, CDR2 FQGNSA. The DNA of the CDR3 is TGTGCCAGCAGCACCCGGGACAACTATGGCTACACCTTC. Protein sequence: CASSTRDNYGYTF. The entire variable domain, with the rest obtained from reference TRBV7-2 and TRBJ1-2, is as follows: GAGVSQSPSNKVTEKGKDVELRCDPISGHTALYWYRQSLGQGLEFLIYFQGNSAPDKSGLPSDRFSAERTGGSVSTLTIQRTQQEDSAVYLCASSTRDNYGYTFGSGTRLTVV.

The J gene is TRBJ2-1, the V gene TRBV6-6; 11 nucleotides match TRBD2. The CDR3 is 15 residues long. Germline assignment: CDR1 MNHNY and CDR2 SVGAGI (reference sequence). V dropped 4 bases and J dropped 10; count of bases not matched to a gene: 9. The CDR3 DNA reads TGTGCCAGCAGTTCAAGACTAGCGGGGACAGGGGAGCAGTTCTTC. Its translation is CASSSRLAGTGEQFF.

The chain combines TRBV13 with TRBJ1-1; no clear D gene. V was cut by 7 bases and J by 6 bases, with 9 bases left in between. Germline-derived CDR1 and CDR2 are PRHDT and FYEKMQ (reference sequence). CDR3 length: 11 residues. CDR3 bases: TGTGCCAGCAAATATAACTCTGAAGCTTTCTTT. The encoded protein is CASKYNSEAFF.

This chain joins TRBV5-1 and TRBJ2-7; 12 nucleotides align to TRBD2. V lost 1 base, J lost 6 bases, and 5 bases stayed unmatched. CDR1 is SGHRS, CDR2 YFSETQ, per germline. The CDR3 covers 15 residues. DNA of the CDR3: TGCGCCAGCAGCTTGAGACTAGCGGGGGCGAGCGAGCAGTACTTC. Translation gives CASSLRLAGASEQYF.

V is TRBV25-1 and J is TRBJ2-7; 9 bases match TRBD1. The CDR3 length is 13 residues. V shed 1 base and J 7 bases; nucleotides not matched to a gene: 2. The germline V gene encodes CDR1 MGHDK and CDR2 SYGVNS. CDR3 in DNA: TGTGCCAGCAGTGAATGGGGACAGGGAGAGCAGTACTTC. Its translation: CASSEWGQGEQYF.

The chain combines TRBV3-1 with TRBJ1-2; D unclear. The V gene lost 0 bases and the J gene lost 2 bases, with 4 bases spanning the gap. Germline values: CDR1 LGHDT, CDR2 YNNKEL (reference sequence). There are 13 residues in the CDR3. The DNA for the CDR3 is TGTGCCAGCAGCCAAGAGTCAAACTATGGCTACACCTTC. Its translation: CASSQESNYGYTF. The full variable domain, its missing parts supplied by reference TRBV3-1 and TRBJ1-2, is DTAVSQTPKYLVTQMGNDKSIKCEQNLGHDTMYWYKQDSKKFLKIMFSYNNKELIINETVPNRFSPKSPDKAHLNLHINSLELGDSAVYFCASSQESNYGYTFGSGTRLTVV.

This clonotype appeared once. The rearrangement joins TRBV18 to TRBJ1-5; D gene unclear. The V gene lost 3 bases and the J gene lost 3 bases, with 12 bases spanning the gap. The CDR3 runs 15 residues. The germline V gene encodes CDR1 KGHSH and CDR2 LQKENI. The CDR3 spells CASSPAKVPNQPQHF. The DNA for the CDR3 is TGTGCCAGCTCACCGGCTAAGGTACCCAATCAGCCCCAGCATTTT.

The genes are TRBV28 and TRBJ1-5; no reliable D call. This CDR3 has 13 amino acids. CDR1 is MDHEN, CDR2 SYDVKM, per germline. The V end was cut by 10 bases, the J end by 11 bases, with 21 bases between. The DNA for the CDR3 is TGTGCCACTTCGGACCTTGGGTTTCGGGCCCAGCATTTT. Translated, it gives CATSDLGFRAQHF. Full variable domain (missing parts from reference TRBV28 and TRBJ1-5): DVKVTQSSRYLVKRTGEKVFLECVQDMDHENMFWYRQDPGLGLRLIYFSYDVKMKEKGDIPEGYSVSREKKERFSLILESASTNQTSMYLCATSDLGFRAQHFGDGTRLSIL.

The chain employs TRBV7-2 and TRBJ2-7; D remains ambiguous. The CDR3 extends over 13 amino acids. V was trimmed by 2 bases and J by 5 bases, leaving 10 bases between them. CDR1 is SGHTA, CDR2 FQGNSA, per germline. CDR3 amino acids: CASSLMAAHEQYF. CDR3 bases: TGTGCCAGCAGCTTAATGGCAGCCCACGAGCAGTACTTC.

The CDR3 bases are TGTGCCAGCAGCCAAGATGGGGTAGCGGGGGAGGATGAGCAGTTCTTC. Translated: CASSQDGVAGEDEQFF. The chain combines TRBV4-2 with TRBJ2-1, with 9 bases fitting TRBD2. The junction had 8 bases not matched to a gene; V was cut back by 0 bases and J by 8 bases. This CDR3 has 16 residues. Germline-derived CDR1 and CDR2 are LGHNA and YNFKEQ.

This clonotype appeared a single time. The chain combines TRBV12-3 or TRBV12-4 with TRBJ2-7; 8 bases align to TRBD2. The CDR3 sequence is 15 residues long. V lost 3 bases to trimming and J lost 4 bases; unmatched junction nucleotides: 8. The CDR3 nucleotides read TGTGCCAGCAGTTTCTGGGGCGGGGGGCCATACGAGCAGTACTTC. This translates into CASSFWGGGPYEQYF.

The chain has TRBV5-1 and TRBJ2-5, with a tentative D call TRBD1 (6 bases). The CDR3 runs 14 residues. V was clipped by 0 bases and J by 5 bases, with 11 bases between them. Germline values: CDR1 SGHRS, CDR2 YFSETQ. This CDR3 reads CASSLVGAEETQYF. CDR3 bases: TGCGCCAGCAGCTTGGTGGGGGCCGAGGAGACCCAGTACTTC.

The genes are TRBV4-1 and TRBJ2-7, with a weak D call TRBD1 (5 bases). CDR1 MGHRA and CDR2 YSYEKL come from the germline V gene. CDR3 length: 16 residues. The germline V and J ends were trimmed by 1 base and 4 bases, with 17 bases remaining between them. CDR3 DNA: TGCGCCAGCAGCCAAGGACAGACCTTAATTTTTTACGAGCAGTACTTC. It translates to CASSQGQTLIFYEQYF.